Following are 2 T cell receptor beta chains from one sample sequenced in a study of T cells expressing NK-cell markers. TCRdb re-analyzed the 5' RACE reads; it lists each CDR3 protein once, without DNA. Its table records about 550,000 distinct CDR3 sequences. Sequencing input: blood T cells: a sorted CD56 or NKG2C T cell subset, CD4+ or CD8+ T cells, or bulk PBMC T cells (not recorded which). These receptors were collected from a man aged 18 to 29 in good health.

The CDR3 loop is CASSLTGLSEQGPFF. This chain joins TRBV5-6 and TRBJ1-4. CDR3 length: 15 residues. Germline CDR1 is SGHDT and CDR2 is YYEEEE.

V usage is TRBV25-1 and J usage is TRBJ2-5. Germline V gene lookup returns CDR1 MGHDK and CDR2 SYGVNS. The length of the CDR3 is 13 residues. The CDR3 protein is CASSESTYETQYF.